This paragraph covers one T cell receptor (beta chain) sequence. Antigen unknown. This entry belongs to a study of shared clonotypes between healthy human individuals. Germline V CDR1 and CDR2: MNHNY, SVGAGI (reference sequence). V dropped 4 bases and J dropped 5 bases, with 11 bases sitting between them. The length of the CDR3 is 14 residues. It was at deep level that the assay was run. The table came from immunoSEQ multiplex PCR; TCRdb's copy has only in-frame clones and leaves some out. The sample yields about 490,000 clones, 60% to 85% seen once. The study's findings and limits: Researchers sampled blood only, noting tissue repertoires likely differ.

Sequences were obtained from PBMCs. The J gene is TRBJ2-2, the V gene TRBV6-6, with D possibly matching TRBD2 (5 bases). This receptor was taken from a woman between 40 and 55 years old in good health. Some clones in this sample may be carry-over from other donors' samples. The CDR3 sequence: CASSSLGATGELFF. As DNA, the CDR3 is TGTGCCAGCAGTTCCTTGGGAGCAACCGGGGAGCTGTTTTTT.